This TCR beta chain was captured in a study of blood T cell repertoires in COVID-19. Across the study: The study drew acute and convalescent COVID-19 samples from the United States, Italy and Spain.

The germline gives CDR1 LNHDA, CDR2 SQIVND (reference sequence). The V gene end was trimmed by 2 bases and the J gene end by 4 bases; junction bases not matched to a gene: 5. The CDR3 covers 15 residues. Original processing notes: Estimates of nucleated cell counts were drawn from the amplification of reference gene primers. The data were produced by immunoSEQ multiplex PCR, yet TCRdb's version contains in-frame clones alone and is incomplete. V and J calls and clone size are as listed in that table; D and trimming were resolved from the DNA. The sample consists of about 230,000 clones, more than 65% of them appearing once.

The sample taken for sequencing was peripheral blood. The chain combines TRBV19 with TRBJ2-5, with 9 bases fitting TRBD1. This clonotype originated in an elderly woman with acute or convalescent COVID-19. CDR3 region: CASSISGTGRETQYF. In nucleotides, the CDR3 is TGTGCCAGTAGTATAAGTGGGACAGGGAGAGAGACCCAGTACTTC.